Below are 18 T cell receptor beta chains sequenced from a single sample in a study of blood T cell repertoires in COVID-19. Assay: immunoSEQ multiplex PCR; the TCRdb copy retains only in-frame clones and omits some. The data show about 88,000 clones, 88% seen once. The sample was peripheral blood. The receptors were gathered from a woman of 80 years or more with acute or convalescent COVID-19.

V usage is TRBV7-9 and J usage is TRBJ1-2; weak D call: TRBD1 (5 bases). The V and J ends lost 5 bases and 1 base respectively, with 11 bases between them. Germline V gives CDR1 SEHNR, CDR2 FQNEAQ (reference sequence). The CDR3 is 14 residues long. CDR3 sequence reads: CASSLPGGNYGYTF. The CDR3 DNA reads as TGTGCCAGCAGCCTCCCCGGGGGTAACTATGGCTACACCTTC.

This clone was seen only a few times. The rearrangement joins TRBV4-1 to TRBJ1-1; D gene uncertain. The V gene lost 5 bases and the J gene lost 3 bases, with 19 bases spanning the gap. Germline CDR1 reads MGHRA; CDR2 reads YSYEKL. The CDR3 runs to 16 residues. This chain's CDR3 is CASSTREGLSDTEAFF. The CDR3, as DNA: TGCGCCAGCAGCACAAGGGAGGGCCTTAGCGACACTGAAGCTTTCTTT.

V is TRBV20-1 and J is TRBJ1-6; D is possibly TRBD1 (5 bases). Trimming cost V 3 bases and J 7 bases, with 13 bases left between them. There are 14 residues in the CDR3. CDR1 is DFQATT, CDR2 SNEGSKA, per germline (reference sequence). CDR3 sequence: CSASEGTLNSPLHF. The DNA for the CDR3 is TGCAGTGCTAGTGAAGGGACTTTGAATTCACCCCTCCACTTT.

The chain has TRBV5-1 and TRBJ1-1, with 7 bases matching TRBD1. V shed 2 bases, J shed 2 bases, and the junction held 6 bases outside the gene matches. The CDR3 covers 15 residues. Germline CDR1 SGHRS, CDR2 YFSETQ. The CDR3 DNA sequence: TGCGCCAGCAGCTTAGCCGGGACAGCCAACACTGAAGCTTTCTTT. This codes for CASSLAGTANTEAFF.

This rearrangement joins TRBV5-1 to TRBJ2-1, with D possibly being TRBD2 (7 bases). V was cut by 4 bases and J by 0 bases, with 11 bases left in between. CDR3 length: 15 residues. Germline values: CDR1 SGHRS, CDR2 YFSETQ. The CDR3 reads CASSREGGSYNEQFF. As DNA, the CDR3 is TGCGCCAGCAGCAGGGAGGGGGGCTCCTACAATGAGCAGTTCTTC.

The chain uses TRBV6-6 and TRBJ1-1, with unresolved D. The CDR3 contains 13 residues. Trimming shortened V by 5 bases and J by 1 base, and 8 bases separated the two germline ends. CDR1 and CDR2 (germline): MNHNY, SVGAGI (reference sequence). Written as DNA, the CDR3 is TGTGCCAGCAGTCCACTTACGAACACTGAAGCTTTCTTT. Its protein product is CASSPLTNTEAFF.

DNA for the CDR3: TGTGCCAGCAGATCTAGCGGGGGCTACGAGCAGTACTTC. The encoded protein is CASRSSGGYEQYF. The chain recombines TRBV7-3 with TRBJ2-7; 10 bases match TRBD2. The CDR3 runs to 13 residues. Germline values: CDR1 SGHTA, CDR2 FQGTGA. J lost 3 bases, V lost 6 bases, and 2 bases had no gene match.

The rearrangement joins TRBV11-2 to TRBJ2-3, with TRBD1 matching 7 bases. The CDR3 loop spans 15 amino acids. The germline V gene encodes CDR1 SGHAT and CDR2 FQNNGV. Germline trimming cut 5 bases from V and 6 bases from J; bases unmatched to any gene: 11. This CDR3 is CASSQATGSGDTQYF. For the CDR3, the DNA is TGTGCCAGCAGCCAAGCGACAGGGTCTGGTGATACGCAGTATTTT.

The chain combines TRBV24-1 with TRBJ2-3, with 9 bases aligning to TRBD1. This CDR3 spans 17 amino acids. Germline V gene lookup returns CDR1 KGHDR and CDR2 SFDVKD. Germline trimming cut 4 bases from V and 2 bases from J; bases unmatched to any gene: 9. The CDR3 is CATSEPTGTGTTDTQYF. CDR3 nucleotide sequence: TGTGCCACCAGTGAGCCAACCGGGACAGGGACCACAGATACGCAGTATTTT.

The gene calls are TRBV19 and TRBJ1-2; unclear D gene. Between the trimmed V and J ends, which lost 5 bases and 4 bases, there was a span of 14 bases. This CDR3 comprises 14 residues. Per the germline V gene, CDR1 is LNHDA and CDR2 is SQIVND (reference sequence). CDR3 sequence (DNA): TGTGCCAGTAGTTGGGTGGCGGAGGGCTATGGCTACACCTTC. The encoded protein is CASSWVAEGYGYTF.

This clone was counted between two and nine times. The chain combines TRBV5-1 with TRBJ2-6; 10 nucleotides match TRBD1. Germline V CDR1 and CDR2: SGHRS, YFSETQ. CDR3 length: 16 amino acids. The junction had 2 bases not matched to a gene; V was cut back by 3 bases and J by 2 bases. The CDR3 DNA reads as TGCGCCAGCAGCTGGGACAGGGGTGCTGGGGCCAACGTCCTGACTTTC. This translates into CASSWDRGAGANVLTF.

This sequence joins TRBV7-9 and TRBJ1-4, with D possibly being TRBD1 (6 bases). The V end lost 5 bases, the J end lost 5 bases, and 15 bases lay between the germline ends. Germline CDR1 and CDR2: SEHNR and FQNEAQ (reference sequence). The CDR3 sequence is 15 residues long. The CDR3 bases are TGTGCCAGCAGCGTCCGACAGGTGGGGAATGAAAAACTGTTTTTT. Protein sequence: CASSVRQVGNEKLFF.

The rearrangement links TRBV5-1 to TRBJ1-1; D gene uncertain. The CDR3 spans 14 residues. Germline V gene lookup returns CDR1 SGHRS and CDR2 YFSETQ. Between the trimmed V and J ends, which lost 4 bases and 0 bases, there was a span of 10 bases. The CDR3 nucleotides read TGCGCCAGCAGCCCTCGGGTCATGAACACTGAAGCTTTCTTT. This sequence encodes CASSPRVMNTEAFF.

The J gene is TRBJ2-6, the V gene TRBV18; TRBD2 agrees at 7 bases. The CDR3 runs to 18 residues. CDR1 is KGHSH and CDR2 is LQKENI in the germline V gene. V was pared by 2 bases and J by 1 base, with 8 bases of the junction left unmatched. In DNA, the CDR3 is TGTGCCAGCTCACCAATGGCGGGAGAATTATCTGGGGCCAACGTCCTGACTTTC. Its translation is CASSPMAGELSGANVLTF.

This sequence joins TRBV5-1 and TRBJ2-2; TRBD1 agrees at 8 bases. After removal of 4 bases from V and 5 bases from J, the junction contained 7 bases not matched to a gene. This CDR3 comprises 15 residues. Germline V gene sequence: CDR1 SGHRS, CDR2 YFSETQ. The CDR3 DNA is TGCGCCAGCAGCCTTACAGGGGGAACGACCGGGGAGCTGTTTTTT. This codes for CASSLTGGTTGELFF.

The V gene is TRBV7-9, the J gene TRBJ1-2; D remains ambiguous. V gave up 4 bases and J gave up 4 bases, with 16 bases separating them. CDR3 length equals 15 residues. CDR1 is SEHNR and CDR2 is FQNEAQ in the germline V gene (reference sequence). The CDR3 here is CASSSRGENAYGYTF. In DNA, the CDR3 is TGTGCCAGCAGCTCCCGCGGCGAGAATGCCTATGGCTACACCTTC. The full variable domain, its missing parts supplied by reference TRBV7-9 and TRBJ1-2, is DTGVSQNPRHKITKRGQNVTFRCDPISEHNRLYWYRQTLGQGPEFLTYFQNEAQLEKSRLLSDRFSAERPKGSFSTLEIQRTEQGDSAMYLCASSSRGENAYGYTFGSGTRLTVV.

The chain links TRBV7-9 to TRBJ1-5; D perhaps matches TRBD1 (5 bases). The CDR3 has 16 residues. CDR1 SEHNR and CDR2 FQNEAQ come from the germline V gene (reference sequence). V lost 0 bases and J 4 bases, leaving 13 bases between the germline ends. The chain's CDR3 is CASSLAESGRNQPQHF. The CDR3 DNA sequence: TGTGCCAGCAGCTTAGCTGAGTCAGGGCGAAATCAGCCCCAGCATTTT.

V and J are TRBV13 and TRBJ1-2, with 7 bases fitting TRBD1. The ends lost 3 bases at V and 8 bases at J; junction bases unmatched: 9. Germline assignment: CDR1 PRHDT and CDR2 FYEKMQ (reference sequence). The CDR3 runs 14 residues. The CDR3 DNA follows: TGTGCCAGCAGCTTCCGGGACAGTATTAGGGGCTACACCTTC. Its protein is CASSFRDSIRGYTF.